This TCR beta chain comes out of a study of identical twins (dated by TCRdb to about 2016). At the level of the whole study: To test whether fetal clonotypes persist, this study deep-sequenced TCR alpha and beta repertoires from monozygotic twins, from unrelated adults of various ages, and from cord blood. To rule out contamination, replicate twin experiments were performed at different times with different library preparation protocols.

Receptor amplification or capture employed 5' RACE. Data came from an Illumina HiSeq 2000. Template switching introduced a universal primer binding site; the final cDNA contained a unique molecular identifier, enabling accurate counting of TCR cDNA molecules. Specific primers in the conserved constant-segment region were used to synthesize first-strand cDNA for the TCR alpha and beta chains. Each cDNA library was double barcoded, with a SMART-Mk sample barcode plus Illumina barcodes, to control for contamination. TruSeq adapter sequences along with Illumina sample barcodes were introduced in two successive PCR steps. The Illumina HiSeq platform was used with custom primers to sequence TCR alpha and beta cDNA libraries. The authors' analysis ran thus. MiGEC was used to process raw reads and extract unique molecular identifiers, and MiXCR was used to find CDR3 positions. For each individual, recombination models were inferred using an EM algorithm with the repgenHMM and IGoR tools. Shared clonotype analysis was performed with the tcR package in R, normalizing sharing by the product of cloneset sizes. Out-of-frame nonproductive sequences were analyzed to study raw recombination free of thymic and clonal selection effects. In-frame beta chains were kept once TCRdb had trimmed the public reads at Q25 with fastp and called clones with MiXCR. For every CDR3 protein sequence, its rows merge into one entry that carries the most common genes and DNA. These V and J calls are TCRdb output, not the study's own analysis. The table for this sample lists approximately 890,000 distinct CDR3 sequences; more than 9% of them were counted only once. The ten top clones hold under 2% of the sample.

All donors were healthy Caucasians. The twin cohort consisted of three pairs of female monozygotic twins, all aged 18 to 29 years. Peripheral blood mononuclear cells were the source from which RNA for the TCR libraries was isolated. The CDR3, cysteine through phenylalanine, is 16 amino acids long. Just the 48-base CDR3 DNA is kept, in frame starting at base 1. Relative to germline, V is missing 6 bases and J is missing 0 bases, with 8 bases of the junction outside any gene match. The germline V gene encodes CDR1 DFQATT and CDR2 SNEGSKA (reference sequence). Here is what the overall study found, with its caveats: Out-of-frame TCR alpha sequences shared between twins showed an excess of low generation-probability sequences compared with coincidental sharing between unrelated individuals. Because the same donors could not be followed over many years, conclusions were based on cross-sectional statistical analysis. In monozygotic twins, out-of-frame TCR alpha sharing was systematically underestimated by recombination models, although the models agreed with sharing between unrelated individuals. The excess sharing between twins in beta out-of-frame sequences was weaker because fewer shared sequences reduced the signal-to-noise ratio. Zero-insertion analyses could be partly confounded by invariant T cells such as MAIT and iNKT, although diverse VJ usage argued against such confounding for most clonotypes. Abundant cord blood beta clonotypes carried fewer insertions; young adult naive repertoires showed a weaker similar trend, while memory repertoires showed none.

A word on this clonotype: The clone's antigen remains unknown. The input lacks base qualities; no much larger clone sits a single base away.

The same sample was also used in a study of yellow fever vaccine responses in identical twins. As the second publication notes: According to the authors, the vaccine-induced T cell response in identical twins seemed to be partly convergent and partly specific to each individual. In identical twins, the study followed T cell clones that responded to the vaccine with precision.

What was sequenced was PBMCs. The rearranged chain carries TRBV20-1 and TRBJ2-1; 10 bases in the middle match TRBD2. This sequence originates from a woman aged 18-30 years in good health. Here is the DNA: TGCAGTGCGAGACTAGCGGGTACGAGCTCCTACAATGAGCAGTTCTTC. It translates to CSARLAGTSSYNEQFF.